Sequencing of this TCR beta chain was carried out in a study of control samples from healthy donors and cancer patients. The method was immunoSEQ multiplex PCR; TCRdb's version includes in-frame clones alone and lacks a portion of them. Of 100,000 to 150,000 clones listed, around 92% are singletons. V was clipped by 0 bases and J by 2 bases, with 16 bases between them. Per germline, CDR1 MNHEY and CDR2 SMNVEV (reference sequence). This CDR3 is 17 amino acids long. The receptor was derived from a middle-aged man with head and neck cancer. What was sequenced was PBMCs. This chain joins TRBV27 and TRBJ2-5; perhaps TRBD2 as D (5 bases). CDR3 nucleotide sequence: TGTGCCAGCAGTTTATCGATGAGGGAATGGCCTCAAGAGACCCAGTACTTC. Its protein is CASSLSMREWPQETQYF.